A single sample gave rise to the 23 T cell receptor beta chains below, sequenced in a study of regulatory T cells in long-lasting Graves disease. Indicated time point: newly diagnosed GD, antithyroid drugs for less than 3 months. PBMC-derived RNA was used for the TCR library. For TCR beta, libraries came from iRepertoire HTBI primers and Arm-PCR of CDR3 regions. Via MiXCR, TCRdb re-called the multiplex PCR reads, giving one row per CDR3 protein. The table has a few hundred thousand distinct CDR3 sequences, around 17% seen once; the top ten hold 20% to 25%. These data were also filed under a second study, of T cells in Graves' hyperthyroidism and ophthalmopathy.

Sequencing used peripheral blood mononuclear cells (PBMCs), obtained at new diagnosis, from a patient treated with antithyroid drugs. These receptors all stem from a woman younger than 30 with Graves disease.

Many counts were recorded for this clonotype. The rearrangement links TRBV20-1 to TRBJ1-1; no reliable D call. The CDR3 runs to 11 residues. The V gene's germline CDR1 is DFQATT and CDR2 SNEGSKA (reference sequence). V lost 7 bases and J 2 bases, leaving 8 bases between the germline ends. The CDR3 coding sequence is TGCAGTGTGACCACCAACACTGAAGCTTTCTTT. This encodes CSVTTNTEAFF.

This clonotype showed up many times. The CDR3 protein is CASSSGLAGVDEQFF. As DNA, the CDR3 is TGTGCCAGCAGCTCCGGACTAGCGGGAGTGGATGAGCAGTTCTTC. V usage is TRBV7-9 and J usage is TRBJ2-1, with TRBD2 identical over 13 bases. Germline CDR1 is SEHNR and CDR2 is FQNEAQ (reference sequence). The junction had 5 bases not matched to a gene; V was cut back by 4 bases and J by 8 bases. The CDR3 has 15 amino acids.

The V gene is TRBV15, the J gene TRBJ1-6; D call uncertain. CDR1 is LNHNV, CDR2 YYDKDF, per germline (reference sequence). The CDR3 totals 15 residues. Trimming removed 1 base at V and 9 bases at J, with 13 bases between. CDR3 sequence: CATSRVGESGSPLHF. The CDR3 DNA follows: TGTGCCACCAGCAGAGTTGGGGAGTCGGGTTCACCCCTCCACTTT.

The rearrangement uses TRBV20-1 and TRBJ1-5, with D possibly matching TRBD1 (5 bases). Trimming removed 6 bases at V and 7 bases at J, with 16 bases between. The CDR3 runs to 13 residues. Germline V gives CDR1 DFQATT, CDR2 SNEGSKA (reference sequence). The CDR3 here is CSASASGGQPQHF. In DNA, the CDR3 is TGCAGTGCGAGTGCCTCGGGGGGGCAGCCCCAGCATTTT.

This clonotype was found many times. The V and J genes are TRBV7-2 and TRBJ2-3; 9 bases are a match to TRBD2. The CDR3 extends over 16 amino acids. The V gene end was trimmed by 5 bases and the J gene end by 6 bases; junction bases not matched to a gene: 12. From germline, CDR1 is SGHTA and CDR2 FQGNSA. The DNA of the CDR3 is TGTGCCAGCAGCCCTAAACCGGGACTAGCCGTGGATACGCAGTATTTT. Translation: CASSPKPGLAVDTQYF.

The V call is TRBV10-1, the J call TRBJ2-2; D gene ambiguous. The CDR3 is made up of 15 amino acids. Germline values: CDR1 WNHNN, CDR2 SYGVQD (reference sequence). Between the trimmed V and J ends, which lost 0 bases and 4 bases, there was a span of 9 bases. The CDR3 DNA is TGCGCCAGCAGTGAGTCGGGGTCAACCACCGGGGAGCTGTTTTTT. Amino acid sequence: CASSESGSTTGELFF.

The chain has TRBV2 and TRBJ1-1, with TRBD1 matching over 10 bases. Germline CDR1 is SNHLY and CDR2 is FYNNEI. The CDR3 contains 14 residues. V lost 6 bases to trimming and J lost 4 bases; unmatched junction nucleotides: 5. The CDR3 DNA reads TGTGCCAGCAGGACAGGGGGCTTTTCCACTGAAGCTTTCTTT. It encodes CASRTGGFSTEAFF.

The chain combines TRBV4-1 with TRBJ2-2; D call uncertain. The CDR3 covers 15 residues. Germline V gene data show CDR1 as MGHRA and CDR2 as YSYEKL. Deletions cut 4 bases from V and 1 base from J, with 10 bases between. The CDR3 protein is CASSPIAQNTGELFF. Written as DNA, the CDR3 is TGCGCCAGCAGCCCTATAGCTCAGAACACCGGGGAGCTGTTTTTT.

In its sample, this clonotype was seen many times. This chain connects TRBV11-2 to TRBJ1-2, with D unresolved. The V gene's germline CDR1 is SGHAT and CDR2 FQNNGV. CDR3 size: 15 residues. V shed 0 bases and J shed 5 bases, with 13 bases lying between them. CDR3 in amino acids: CASSLDSWTLYGYTF. CDR3 bases: TGTGCCAGCAGCTTAGATTCTTGGACCTTGTATGGCTACACCTTC.

This clonotype has ten or more counts. The chain recombines TRBV6-1 with TRBJ2-7, with D perhaps assigned TRBD1 or TRBD2 (5 bases each). V dropped 7 bases and J dropped 0 bases, with 16 bases sitting between them. Germline V CDR1 and CDR2: MNHNS, SASEGT. CDR3 size: 15 residues. The CDR3 is CASMELGGHSYEQYF. The CDR3 DNA sequence: TGTGCCAGCATGGAGTTAGGAGGACACTCCTACGAGCAGTACTTC.

This clonotype was detected a few times. The chain recombines TRBV7-2 with TRBJ1-3; D gene unclear. The CDR3 totals 15 residues. Germline lookup yields CDR1 SGHTA and CDR2 FQGNSA. The V end was cut by 1 base, the J end by 2 bases, with 9 bases between. This CDR3 reads CASSLGVATGNTIYF. In DNA, the CDR3 is TGTGCCAGCAGCTTAGGGGTAGCTACTGGAAACACCATATATTTT.

This clonotype was found a few times. The chain employs TRBV6-1 and TRBJ2-7, with TRBD1 identical over 12 bases. The CDR3 covers 14 residues. V lost 5 bases to trimming and J lost 6 bases; unmatched junction nucleotides: 5. Germline assignment: CDR1 MNHNS and CDR2 SASEGT. CDR3 in DNA: TGTGCCAGCAGTAATAGGGACAGGGGGCGCGAGCAGTACTTC. It is translated as CASSNRDRGREQYF.

This clonotype was counted between two and nine times. The chain is built from TRBV5-1 and TRBJ2-2, with D uncertain. The germline CDR1 and CDR2 sequences are SGHRS and YFSETQ. The CDR3 is made up of 15 amino acids. V shed 4 bases and J shed 1 base, with 11 bases lying between them. The CDR3 region has the DNA TGCGCCAGCAGCCCCGGGCCTGGGAACACCGGGGAGCTGTTTTTT. This encodes CASSPGPGNTGELFF.

This clonotype has ten or more counts. This chain connects TRBV2 to TRBJ2-3; 8 bases fit TRBD2. V lost 2 bases, J lost 2 bases, and 9 bases stayed unmatched. Germline assignment: CDR1 SNHLY and CDR2 FYNNEI. The CDR3 is 17 residues long. The CDR3 DNA reads as TGTGCCAGCAGTGAATCATCGGGACTAGTCCCCACAGATACGCAGTATTTT. Translated, it gives CASSESSGLVPTDTQYF. The full variable domain, with the rest looked up from reference TRBV2 and TRBJ2-3, is EPEVTQTPSHQVTQMGQEVILRCVPISNHLYFYWYRQILGQKVEFLVSFYNNEISEKSEIFDDQFSVERPDGSNFTLKIRSTKLEDSAMYFCASSESSGLVPTDTQYFGPGTRLTVL.

This clonotype was counted many times. The chain recombines TRBV28 with TRBJ2-2, with D hard to call. Germline CDR1 reads MDHEN; CDR2 reads SYDVKM. Trimming removed 7 bases from V and 8 bases from J, with 11 bases in between. The CDR3 runs to 12 residues. The chain's CDR3 is CASTKLPGELFF. In nucleotides, the CDR3 is TGTGCCAGCACGAAGCTTCCTGGGGAGCTGTTTTTT. The whole variable domain, filled in from reference TRBV28 and TRBJ2-2, reads DVKVTQSSRYLVKRTGEKVFLECVQDMDHENMFWYRQDPGLGLRLIYFSYDVKMKEKGDIPEGYSVSREKKERFSLILESASTNQTSMYLCASTKLPGELFFGEGSRLTVL.

A word on this clonotype: One junction end does not reproduce the germline sequence, and a read error may be involved. The CDR3 is CASSQVAGPYGYTF. As DNA, the CDR3 is TGCGCCAGCAGCCAAGTGGCAGGACCCTATGGCTACACCTTC. The V gene is TRBV11-2, the J gene TRBJ1-2; D not certain. The CDR3 consists of 14 residues. Per germline, CDR1 SGHAT and CDR2 FQNNGV. Full variable domain (outside the CDR3, taken from reference TRBV11-2 and TRBJ1-2): EAGVAQSPRYKIIEKRQSVAFWCNPISGHATLYWYQQILGQGPKLLIQFQNNGVVDDSQLPKDRFSAERLKGVDSTLKIQPAKLEDSAVYLCASSQVAGPYGYTFGSGTRLTVV.

This rearrangement joins TRBV2 to TRBJ1-2; D is unclear. Trimming cost V 5 bases and J 4 bases, with 8 bases left between them. In germline, CDR1 is SNHLY, CDR2 FYNNEI. The CDR3 has 12 amino acids. The CDR3 is CASSPDRYGYTF. As DNA, the CDR3 is TGTGCCAGCAGTCCGGACCGCTATGGCTACACCTTC.

This clonotype was detected a few times. The rearrangement joins TRBV20-1 to TRBJ1-5; D call uncertain. The CDR3 spans 15 residues. Germline CDR1 DFQATT, CDR2 SNEGSKA (reference sequence). The ends were cut back, 1 base at V and 0 bases at J, with 10 bases in the middle. CDR3 DNA sequence: TGCAGTGCTAGAGCGTTCAGAAATAGCAATCAGCCCCAGCATTTT. It is translated as CSARAFRNSNQPQHF.

Ten or more counts support this clonotype. The chain has TRBV4-1 and TRBJ2-1, with 8 bases that match TRBD2. Germline V gene sequence: CDR1 MGHRA, CDR2 YSYEKL. After removal of 6 bases from V and 4 bases from J, the junction contained 11 bases not matched to a gene. The CDR3 loop spans 16 amino acids. DNA for the CDR3: TGCGCCAGCAGATCTGATCGGGGGGGGGGTTACAATGAGCAGTTCTTC. It is translated as CASRSDRGGGYNEQFF.

The chain joins TRBV13 to TRBJ1-4; D is unclear. Germline loops: CDR1 PRHDT, CDR2 FYEKMQ (reference sequence). The CDR3 runs 15 residues. Trimming took 2 bases from V and 8 from J, leaving 15 bases between them. CDR3 DNA: TGTGCCAGCAGCTTACGACACAACACGGCGGAAAAACTGTTTTTT. Its protein is CASSLRHNTAEKLFF.

Many counts were recorded for this clonotype. The J gene is TRBJ2-5, the V gene TRBV10-3; 8 bases align to TRBD1. CDR3 length equals 15 residues. CDR1 is ENHRY and CDR2 is SYGVKD in the germline V gene. Losses at the gene ends were 3 bases for V and 5 bases for J; bases not matched to a gene: 8. CDR3: CAISDGQGGSETQYF. The CDR3, as DNA: TGTGCCATCAGTGATGGACAGGGCGGTTCGGAGACCCAGTACTTC.

The genes are TRBV29-1 and TRBJ2-1, with 10 nucleotides matching TRBD2. J lost 8 bases, V lost 7 bases, and 11 bases had no gene match. The germline gives CDR1 SQVTM, CDR2 ANQGSEA. This CDR3 spans 14 amino acids. CDR3 in amino acids: CSGSLAGARDEQFF. The CDR3 DNA is TGCAGCGGCTCTCTAGCGGGAGCCCGGGATGAGCAGTTCTTC.

The rearrangement joins TRBV19 to TRBJ1-2; 8 positions agree with TRBD1. The V gene's germline CDR1 is LNHDA and CDR2 SQIVND (reference sequence). The CDR3 length is 16 residues. J gave up 0 bases and V 9 bases, and 12 bases lay outside the gene matches. CDR3 loop: CASKSRGQVPNYGYTF. The DNA of the CDR3 is TGTGCCAGCAAAAGCCGGGGACAGGTTCCTAACTATGGCTACACCTTC. Filled out from reference TRBV19 and TRBJ1-2, the complete variable domain reads DGGITQSPKYLFRKEGQNVTLSCEQNLNHDAMYWYRQDPGQGLRLIYYSQIVNDFQKGDIAEGYSVSREKKESFPLTVTSAQKNPTAFYLCASKSRGQVPNYGYTFGSGTRLTVV.